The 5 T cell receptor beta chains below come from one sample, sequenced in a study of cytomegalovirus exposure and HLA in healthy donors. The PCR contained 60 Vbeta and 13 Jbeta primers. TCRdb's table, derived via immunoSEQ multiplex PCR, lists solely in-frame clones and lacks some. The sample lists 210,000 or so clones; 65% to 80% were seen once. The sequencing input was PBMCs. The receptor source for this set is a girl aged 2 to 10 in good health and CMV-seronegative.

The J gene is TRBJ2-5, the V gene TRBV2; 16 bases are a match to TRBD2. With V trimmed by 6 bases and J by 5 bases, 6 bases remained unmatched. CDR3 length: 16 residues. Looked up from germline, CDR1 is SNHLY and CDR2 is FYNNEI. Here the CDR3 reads CASRGLAGGPLETQYF. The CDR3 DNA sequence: TGTGCCAGCAGGGGACTAGCGGGGGGGCCCTTGGAGACCCAGTACTTC.

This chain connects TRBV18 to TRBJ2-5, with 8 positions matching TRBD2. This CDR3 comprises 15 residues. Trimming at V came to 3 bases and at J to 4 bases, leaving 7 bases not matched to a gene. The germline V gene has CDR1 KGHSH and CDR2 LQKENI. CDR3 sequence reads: CASSPREGRRETQYF. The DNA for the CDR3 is TGTGCCAGCTCACCCCGGGAGGGCCGACGAGAGACCCAGTACTTC.

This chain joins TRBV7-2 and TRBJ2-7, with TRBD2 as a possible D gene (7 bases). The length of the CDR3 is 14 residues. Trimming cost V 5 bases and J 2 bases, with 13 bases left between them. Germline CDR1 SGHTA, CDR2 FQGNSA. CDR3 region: CASSPWRGPYEQYF. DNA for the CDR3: TGTGCCAGCAGCCCGTGGCGGGGGCCCTACGAGCAGTACTTC.

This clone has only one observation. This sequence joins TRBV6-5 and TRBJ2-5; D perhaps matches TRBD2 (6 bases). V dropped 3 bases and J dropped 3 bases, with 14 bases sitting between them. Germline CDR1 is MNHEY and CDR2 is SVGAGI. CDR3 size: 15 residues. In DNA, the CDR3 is TGTGCCAGCAGTTATGATCCGGCGGGGAAAGAGACCCAGTACTTC. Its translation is CASSYDPAGKETQYF.

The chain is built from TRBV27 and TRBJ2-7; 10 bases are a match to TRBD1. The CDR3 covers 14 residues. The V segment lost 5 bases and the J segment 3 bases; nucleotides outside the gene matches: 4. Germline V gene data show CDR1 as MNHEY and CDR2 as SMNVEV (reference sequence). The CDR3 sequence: CASSPWDRGYEQYF. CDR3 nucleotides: TGTGCCAGCAGTCCCTGGGACAGGGGCTACGAGCAGTACTTC.